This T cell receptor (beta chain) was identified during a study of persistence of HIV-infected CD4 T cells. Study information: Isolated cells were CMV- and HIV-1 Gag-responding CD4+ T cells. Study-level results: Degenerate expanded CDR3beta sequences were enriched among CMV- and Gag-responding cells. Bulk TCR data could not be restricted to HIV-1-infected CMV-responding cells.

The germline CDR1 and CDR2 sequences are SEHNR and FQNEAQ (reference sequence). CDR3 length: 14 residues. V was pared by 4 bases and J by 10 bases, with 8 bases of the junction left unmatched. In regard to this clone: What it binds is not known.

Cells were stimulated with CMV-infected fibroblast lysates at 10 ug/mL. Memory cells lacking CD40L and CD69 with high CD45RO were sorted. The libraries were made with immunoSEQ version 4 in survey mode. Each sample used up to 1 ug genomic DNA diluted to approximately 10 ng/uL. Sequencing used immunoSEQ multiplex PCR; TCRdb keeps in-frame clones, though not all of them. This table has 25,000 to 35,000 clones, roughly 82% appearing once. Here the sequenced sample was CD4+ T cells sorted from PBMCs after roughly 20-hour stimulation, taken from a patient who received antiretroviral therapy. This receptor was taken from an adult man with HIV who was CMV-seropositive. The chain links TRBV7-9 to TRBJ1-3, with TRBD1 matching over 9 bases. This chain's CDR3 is CASSSPGTGNTIYF. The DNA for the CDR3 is TGTGCCAGCAGCTCTCCCGGGACAGGGAATACCATATATTTT.